This TCR beta chain was captured by sequencing in a study of vaccination effects on CD4 cells after COVID-19. Study-wide context: Sequencing in the ViraFEST assay came after antigen-specific CD4+ T cells had been expanded with viral peptide pools, which were used to stimulate PBMC. Findings and caveats of the study: By a late point after vaccination, infection- and vaccine-induced clones had shrunk markedly through clonal contraction. There were few convalescent patients in the study and no early post-infection timepoints.

Clones were sequenced by immunoSEQ multiplex PCR, and TCRdb holds only the in-frame ones, with some missing. The sample lists under 40,000 clones, around 76% seen once, with under 3% in the top ten. Investigators separated out CD4+ T cells once less than 11 days of culture had passed. IL-2 medium supplanted half the medium on days 3 and 7. In the case of this clone: Its antigen is as yet unknown.

Germline loops: CDR1 KGHDR, CDR2 SFDVKD. The V gene lost 4 bases and the J gene lost 4 bases, with 26 bases spanning the gap. The CDR3 contains 19 residues. The starting material was CD4+ T cells from PBMCs cultured without peptide, obtained before COVID-19 vaccination. This clonotype was sampled from a human donor who received a COVID-19 vaccine. The V and J genes are TRBV24-1 and TRBJ2-3, with no clear D. The CDR3 protein is CATSDPGPSGVSSADTQYF. As DNA, the CDR3 is TGTGCCACCAGTGACCCAGGCCCAAGTGGGGTTAGCTCTGCAGATACGCAGTATTTT.